This T cell receptor beta chain was sequenced during a study of CD8+CD57+ T cells in acquired aplastic anemia. As for the study in general: On average, sorted CD4+ and CD8+ cells gave 3.2 ug of DNA. Roughly 11 million reads, on average, were obtained for CD4+ cells from healthy donors. Study results and caveats: Patients and controls shared about 30 CD8+ CDR3 sequences, which appeared highly expressed in patients and within their immunodominant clones. Any difference that existed in CD8+ Simpson's diversity between patients and controls was not significant.

Using genomic DNA as the template, TCR beta VDJ and CDR3 profiling was carried out. TCRdb reprocessed the reads with MiXCR, giving one entry per CDR3 protein. In the table there are about 110,000 distinct CDR3 sequences, around 49% of which are singletons. At least ten counts were recorded for this clonotype. Its antigen is undetermined. Trimming pared 1 base from V and 2 bases from J, leaving 5 bases between. CDR1 is LGHNA and CDR2 is YSLEER in the germline V gene. The CDR3 loop spans 13 amino acids. The sequencing sample was made of sorted CD4+, CD8+, or CD8+CD57+ T cells (not recorded which) from PBMCs. The V gene is TRBV4-3, the J gene TRBJ2-5; D is unresolved. The receptor comes from a human donor in good health, serving as a control. The CDR3 sequence is CASSQVLQETQYF. CDR3 in DNA: TGCGCCAGCAGCCAAGTCCTTCAAGAGACCCAGTACTTC.